A single sample is the source of the 18 T cell receptor beta chains below, sequenced in a study of blood T cells in healthy people across ages. Sample-barcoded 5' priming and a J-beta primer mix drove a second PCR of roughly 6 to 12 cycles. TCRdb itself ran the 5' RACE reads through MiXCR, one entry per CDR3 protein. The data contain over 1,500,000 distinct CDR3 sequences, 35% to 50% of them seen just once; the ten biggest clones take up 23%. Material: blood. Receptors were obtained from a human donor in good health.

The chain combines TRBV5-1 with TRBJ1-1; the D gene is possibly TRBD1 (5 bases). The germline CDR1 and CDR2 sequences are SGHRS and YFSETQ. The V end lost 0 bases, the J end lost 3 bases, and 12 bases lay between the germline ends. The CDR3 runs to 15 residues. The CDR3 here is CASSLGEGYDTEAFF. The CDR3 DNA sequence: TGCGCCAGCAGCTTGGGGGAGGGGTACGACACTGAAGCTTTCTTT.

J is TRBJ2-7 and V is TRBV4-1; no clear D gene. V lost 0 bases to trimming and J lost 3 bases, with 9 bases between them. This CDR3 has 14 residues. Per germline, CDR1 MGHRA and CDR2 YSYEKL. CDR3 DNA sequence: TGCGCCAGCAGCCAAGAGGATTACGTCTACGAGCAGTACTTC. Translating it yields CASSQEDYVYEQYF.

This clonotype was seen more than once but under ten times. J is TRBJ1-5 and V is TRBV20-1; maybe TRBD1 (6 bases). The CDR3 consists of 14 residues. Per the germline V gene, CDR1 is DFQATT and CDR2 is SNEGSKA (reference sequence). Deletions cut 3 bases from V and 8 bases from J, with 17 bases between. CDR3 sequence (DNA): TGCAGTGCTAGGTCCGGGGGGCGCGGGAAGCCCCAGCATTTT. It translates to CSARSGGRGKPQHF.

This chain uses TRBV7-2 with TRBJ2-5, with 8 positions matching TRBD2. Per the germline V gene, CDR1 is SGHTA and CDR2 is FQGNSA. V dropped 5 bases and J dropped 1; count of bases not matched to a gene: 12. This CDR3 has 17 amino acids. The CDR3 DNA reads as TGTGCCAGCAGCCGTCAGTCTAGCGGGCTAACCCAAGAGACCCAGTACTTC. Translating it yields CASSRQSSGLTQETQYF.

This clonotype was recorded a few times. The genes are TRBV20-1 and TRBJ2-1, with 7 bases lining up with TRBD2. The CDR3 is 18 residues long. Trimming at V came to 3 bases and at J to 2 bases, leaving 16 bases not matched to a gene. Germline assignment: CDR1 DFQATT and CDR2 SNEGSKA (reference sequence). The chain's CDR3 is CSARTGTILDPTYNEQFF. The CDR3 region has the DNA TGCAGTGCTAGGACCGGGACTATCCTAGATCCCACCTACAATGAGCAGTTCTTC.

V gene TRBV7-8 combines with J gene TRBJ2-4, with a possible D match to TRBD2 (6 bases). In germline, CDR1 is SGHVS, CDR2 FQNEAQ. Trimming pared 1 base from V and 14 bases from J, leaving 15 bases between. The CDR3 extends over 13 amino acids. As DNA, the CDR3 is TGTGCCAGCAGCTTAGTCCCCGGGGGAGGCGAGTACTTC. This sequence encodes CASSLVPGGGEYF.

A few counts support this clonotype. This sequence joins TRBV2 and TRBJ1-5, with TRBD1 matching 11 bases. The ends lost 6 bases at V and 4 bases at J; junction bases unmatched: 8. CDR3 size: 16 residues. Germline values: CDR1 SNHLY, CDR2 FYNNEI. As DNA, the CDR3 is TGTGCCAGCAGCGCCGGAGGACAGGGGGCGAATCAGCCCCAGCATTTT. This codes for CASSAGGQGANQPQHF.

The CDR3 DNA is TGTGCCACCAGCAGAGAACTAGCGGGGGGCTATGGAGAGACCCAGTACTTC. Its protein product is CATSRELAGGYGETQYF. This chain joins TRBV15 and TRBJ2-5, with 12 nucleotides matching TRBD2. J was trimmed by 4 bases and V by 0 bases; bases with no gene match: 6. Per germline, CDR1 LNHNV and CDR2 YYDKDF (reference sequence). This CDR3 is built from 17 residues.

This clonotype was recorded once. The chain joins TRBV7-2 to TRBJ2-1; TRBD1 matches at 7 bases. Trimming at V came to 1 base and at J to 10 bases, leaving 7 bases not matched to a gene. Germline CDR1 is SGHTA and CDR2 is FQGNSA. CDR3 length: 14 residues. CDR3 DNA: TGTGCCAGCAGCTTAGGGCAGGGGGTATACGAGCAGTTCTTC. It specifies CASSLGQGVYEQFF.

This clonotype was seen just once. Compared with germline, one end of the junction differs, possibly owing to a read error. The chain is built from TRBV2 and TRBJ1-2, with TRBD1 identical over 7 bases. CDR3 length: 14 residues. Germline V gives CDR1 SNHLY, CDR2 FYNNEI. DNA of the CDR3: TGTACCAGCAGTGAAGACGACAGGGTTAAGGGCTACACCTTC. This sequence encodes CTSSEDDRVKGYTF.

This clonotype was counted only a few times. The chain is built from TRBV24-1 and TRBJ1-5; D call uncertain. Germline CDR1 and CDR2: KGHDR and SFDVKD. V was shortened by 3 bases and J by 2 bases, with 13 bases between the two germline ends. The CDR3 contains 16 residues. In DNA form, the CDR3 reads TGTGCCACCAGTGATCTGACACAAGGCGGCAATCAGCCCCAGCATTTT. Translation: CATSDLTQGGNQPQHF.

This clonotype turned up a few times. This chain connects TRBV10-3 to TRBJ2-1; 7 bases are shared with TRBD1. The ends lost 0 bases at V and 2 bases at J; junction bases unmatched: 1. The CDR3 covers 15 residues. Looked up from germline, CDR1 is ENHRY and CDR2 is SYGVKD. The CDR3 coding sequence is TGTGCCATCAGTGAGTCTACAGGGGCCTACAATGAGCAGTTCTTC. Amino acids: CAISESTGAYNEQFF.

This clonotype was recorded only once. J is TRBJ2-4 and V is TRBV30; possible D gene TRBD2, 7 bases. The germline gives CDR1 GTSNPN, CDR2 SVGIG (reference sequence). CDR3 length equals 13 residues. V gave up 5 bases and J gave up 13 bases, with 21 bases separating them. This CDR3 is CAWLRLAAGEQYF. CDR3 nucleotide sequence: TGTGCCTGGCTAAGGCTAGCGGCAGGGGAGCAGTACTTC.

In its sample, this clonotype was seen a few times. The chain employs TRBV7-6 and TRBJ2-3; TRBD1 aligns across 9 bases. Germline V CDR1 and CDR2: SGHVS, FNYEAQ. V lost 4 bases, J lost 2 bases, and 10 bases stayed unmatched. This CDR3 has 17 amino acids. The CDR3 DNA follows: TGTGCCAGCAGCTCCCCCCAGGGGACAGGGACCACAGATACGCAGTATTTT. It encodes CASSSPQGTGTTDTQYF.

The chain has TRBV5-5 and TRBJ1-2; possibly TRBD1 for D (5 bases). The CDR3 length is 14 residues. V was trimmed by 3 bases and J by 11 bases, leaving 20 bases between them. The germline V gene has CDR1 SGHKS and CDR2 YYEKEE (reference sequence). The CDR3 region has the DNA TGTGCCAGCAGCTATACGGGGGAATATAGCGAATACACCTTC. Protein: CASSYTGEYSEYTF.

J is TRBJ2-5 and V is TRBV6-5, with no clear D. Germline lookup yields CDR1 MNHEY and CDR2 SVGAGI. V lost 4 bases and J lost 4, with 19 bases in between. The CDR3 is made up of 16 amino acids. The CDR3 reads CASSSDVIWPGETQYF. Here the CDR3 DNA reads TGTGCCAGCAGTTCCGATGTTATTTGGCCGGGAGAGACCCAGTACTTC.

This clonotype was detected only a few times. This chain links TRBV7-6 with TRBJ2-3; 8 nucleotides match TRBD1. This CDR3 is 15 amino acids long. The germline gives CDR1 SGHVS, CDR2 FNYEAQ. V gave up 3 bases and J gave up 3 bases; unmatched junction bases: 5. CDR3 sequence: CASSFGQGKTDTQYF. DNA of the CDR3: TGTGCCAGCAGCTTTGGACAGGGCAAAACAGATACGCAGTATTTT.

This clonotype turned up a few times. CDR3 loop: CASSLKDRGGSGYTF. The CDR3 DNA reads as TGCGCCAGCAGCTTGAAGGACAGGGGGGGTAGTGGCTACACCTTC. This chain connects TRBV5-1 to TRBJ1-2; 10 positions agree with TRBD1. The V gene end was trimmed by 1 base and the J gene end by 7 bases; junction bases not matched to a gene: 7. CDR3 length: 15 residues. Germline CDR1 SGHRS, CDR2 YFSETQ.